Each of the 10 T cell receptor beta chains below was sequenced from the same sample in a study of T cell responses to AZD1222 COVID-19 vaccine (dated by TCRdb to the early 2020s). The library was obtained by the immunoSEQ multiplex PCR assay. The table comes from immuneACCESS by way of TCRdb, which keeps in-frame sequences with V and J called. Part of the clones is missing from these tables; in studies checked, under half for an unresolved V gene and the rest for unknown reasons. This sample comprises 100,000 to 140,000 clones, under 95% of them detected only once. The top ten hold around 20% of the sample. The time point label for this specimen denotes: baseline before first vaccination. Sequencing used peripheral blood, obtained on day 0 of AZD1222 vaccination. These receptors were collected from an adult in good health.

This sequence joins TRBV19 and TRBJ2-2; D unclear. The germline CDR1 and CDR2 sequences are LNHDA and SQIVND (reference sequence). This CDR3 spans 13 amino acids. Between the trimmed V and J ends, which lost 4 bases and 6 bases, there was a span of 9 bases. CDR3: CASSSLRAGELFF. CDR3 bases: TGTGCCAGTAGTAGTTTAAGGGCCGGGGAGCTGTTTTTT.

The V gene is TRBV2, the J gene TRBJ1-3; D remains ambiguous. Germline V lookup: CDR1 SNHLY, CDR2 FYNNEI. V dropped 3 bases and J dropped 0 bases, with 12 bases sitting between them. The CDR3 is 16 amino acids. CDR3 loop: CASSDERFFSGNTIYF. The CDR3 DNA reads TGTGCCAGCAGTGACGAACGGTTCTTCTCTGGAAACACCATATATTTT. Using reference TRBV2 and TRBJ1-3 for the parts outside the CDR3, the full variable domain is EPEVTQTPSHQVTQMGQEVILRCVPISNHLYFYWYRQILGQKVEFLVSFYNNEISEKSEIFDDQFSVERPDGSNFTLKIRSTKLEDSAMYFCASSDERFFSGNTIYFGEGSWLTVV.

The J gene is TRBJ2-7, the V gene TRBV28, with D maybe TRBD1 (5 bases). The ends were cut back, 5 bases at V and 4 bases at J, with 9 bases in the middle. Germline V gives CDR1 MDHEN, CDR2 SYDVKM. CDR3 length: 12 residues. CDR3 DNA sequence: TGTGCCAGCAGTCAACAGGTTTACGAGCAGTACTTC. Amino acid sequence: CASSQQVYEQYF.

The chain carries TRBV3-1 (or the pseudogene TRBV3-2) and TRBJ2-7; D is unclear. The germline V gene encodes CDR1 LGHDT and CDR2 YNNKEL (reference sequence). Trimming cost V 0 bases and J 4 bases, with 7 bases left between them. This CDR3 region has 13 residues. As DNA, the CDR3 is TGTGCCAGCAGCCAAGACTTAGGTTACGAGCAGTACTTC. Residues: CASSQDLGYEQYF.

The chain has TRBV4-2 and TRBJ1-4; no firm D call. The germline CDR1 and CDR2 sequences are LGHNA and YNFKEQ. V lost 0 bases and J lost 8, with 10 bases in between. This CDR3 has 14 amino acids. The CDR3 DNA is TGTGCCAGCAGCCAAGATTTGGTTGGGGAAAAACTGTTTTTT. This gives the protein CASSQDLVGEKLFF.

This rearrangement joins TRBV5-4 to TRBJ1-2; 7 bases align to TRBD1. The V gene's germline CDR1 is SGHNT and CDR2 YYREEE (reference sequence). The V segment lost 9 bases and the J segment 7 bases; nucleotides outside the gene matches: 3. The CDR3 covers 10 residues. CDR3 residues: CAKDRLGYTF. CDR3 in DNA: TGTGCCAAGGACAGGCTTGGCTACACCTTC. The whole variable domain, remainder taken from reference TRBV5-4 and TRBJ1-2, is ETGVTQSPTHLIKTRGQQVTLRCSSQSGHNTVSWYQQALGQGPQFIFQYYREEENGRGNFPPRFSGLQFPNYSSELNVNALELDDSALYLCAKDRLGYTFGSGTRLTVV.

The V call is TRBV12-3 or TRBV12-4, the J call TRBJ1-1; TRBD1 is a possible D gene (5 bases). The CDR3 has 13 residues. Between the trimmed V and J ends, which lost 7 bases and 6 bases, there was a span of 15 bases. The CDR3 DNA sequence: TGTGCCAGCAAGCCGGGGGGTTTTGCTGAAGCTTTCTTT. This translates into CASKPGGFAEAFF.

The chain has TRBV29-1 and TRBJ1-2; 9 bases match TRBD1. The CDR3 spans 13 residues. V was pared by 6 bases and J by 5 bases, with 7 bases of the junction left unmatched. Germline V gives CDR1 SQVTM, CDR2 ANQGSEA. This chain's CDR3 is CSVRTGVEYGYTF. In nucleotides, the CDR3 is TGCAGCGTGAGGACAGGGGTTGAGTATGGCTACACCTTC.

V usage is TRBV4-3 and J usage is TRBJ1-2; tentatively, D is TRBD1 (5 bases). Per the germline V gene, CDR1 is LGHNA and CDR2 is YSLEER. V was pared by 1 base and J by 2 bases, with 14 bases between. CDR3 length: 16 amino acids. Here the CDR3 reads CASSQARAGTNYGYTF. As DNA, the CDR3 is TGCGCCAGCAGCCAAGCACGCGCAGGGACCAACTATGGCTACACCTTC.

This rearrangement joins TRBV6-2 or TRBV6-3 to TRBJ2-5; perhaps D is TRBD1 or TRBD2 (5 bases each). There are 14 residues in the CDR3. Looked up from germline, CDR1 is MNHEY and CDR2 is SVGEGT. Trimming removed 5 bases at V and 4 bases at J, with 14 bases between. CDR3 nucleotide sequence: TGTGCCAGCAGTAGGGACGGTGGAGGAGAGACCCAGTACTTC. As protein: CASSRDGGGETQYF.